In its sample, the clone carrying this T cell receptor beta chain was seen once. TCRdb keeps only in-frame clones here, not all; method: immunoSEQ multiplex PCR. This table holds about 65,000 clones, roughly four fifths found once. The source of the sample is a study of blood T cell repertoires in COVID-19. Overall study: The United States, Italy and Spain provided the acute and convalescent COVID-19 samples.

V lost 6 bases to trimming and J lost 4 bases; unmatched junction nucleotides: 9. Germline-derived CDR1 and CDR2 are MNHEY and SVGAGI. The CDR3 covers 15 residues. The sample was peripheral blood. The source is a human donor in a cohort sampled during active COVID-19. This chain links TRBV6-5 with TRBJ2-7; TRBD1 aligns across 10 bases. As DNA, the CDR3 is TGTGCCAGCAGACCGCGACAGGGGGCAGGGTACGAGCAGTACTTC. Amino acids: CASRPRQGAGYEQYF.